The 8 T cell receptor beta chains below come from one sample, sequenced in a study of T cell responses to AZD1222 COVID-19 vaccine. TCRdb's copy holds only in-frame clones and misses some; the assay was immunoSEQ multiplex PCR. The data show 90,000 to 150,000 clones, with approximately 92% seen just once and approximately 8% held by the top ten. Sequences were derived from peripheral blood, sampled 28 days after the second AZD1222 dose. These receptors originate from an adult who received the AZD1222 COVID-19 vaccine.

This clone came up a few times. The rearrangement uses TRBV15 and TRBJ1-3; no clear D. The V gene lost 0 bases and the J gene lost 4 bases, with 4 bases spanning the gap. The germline CDR1 and CDR2 sequences are LNHNV and YYDKDF (reference sequence). The CDR3 totals 13 residues. In DNA, the CDR3 is TGTGCCACCAGCAGAGATTCCGGAAACACCATATATTTT. Amino acid sequence: CATSRDSGNTIYF.

This chain joins TRBV3-1 (or the pseudogene TRBV3-2) and TRBJ2-3; D may be TRBD2 (5 bases). CDR1 is LGHDT and CDR2 is YNNKEL in the germline V gene (reference sequence). Trimming removed 0 bases from V and 4 bases from J, with 17 bases in between. This CDR3 has 17 residues. For the CDR3, the DNA is TGTGCCAGCAGCCAAGATAGGTCTAGCCTACGCCCAGATACGCAGTATTTT. This encodes CASSQDRSSLRPDTQYF.

V usage is TRBV7-2 and J usage is TRBJ1-2; TRBD1 agrees at 9 bases. Germline-derived CDR1 and CDR2 are SGHTA and FQGNSA. Unmatched junction bases numbered 11, after V lost 5 bases and J lost 4 bases. The CDR3 contains 16 residues. Here the CDR3 reads CASSPGQGLLRYGYTF. The CDR3 nucleotides read TGTGCCAGCAGCCCCGGACAGGGGCTTTTACGCTATGGCTACACCTTC. Filled out from reference TRBV7-2 and TRBJ1-2, the complete variable domain reads GAGVSQSPSNKVTEKGKDVELRCDPISGHTALYWYRQSLGQGLEFLIYFQGNSAPDKSGLPSDRFSAERTGGSVSTLTIQRTQQEDSAVYLCASSPGQGLLRYGYTFGSGTRLTVV.

The chain links TRBV5-8 to TRBJ1-5; 7 nucleotides match TRBD1. V lost 4 bases, J lost 1 base, and 5 bases stayed unmatched. The CDR3 has 15 residues. From germline, CDR1 is SGHTS and CDR2 YDEGEE. Here the CDR3 reads CASSLTGESNQPQHF. CDR3 sequence (DNA): TGTGCCAGCAGCCTAACAGGGGAGAGCAATCAGCCCCAGCATTTT.

The chain recombines TRBV20-1 with TRBJ2-7, with D uncertain. Germline lookup yields CDR1 DFQATT and CDR2 SNEGSKA (reference sequence). This CDR3 is 13 amino acids long. V was shortened by 6 bases and J by 1 base, with 13 bases between the two germline ends. This CDR3 reads CSASPYLSYEQYF. The CDR3 nucleotides are TGCAGTGCGAGTCCTTATCTTTCCTACGAGCAGTACTTC.

V and J are TRBV29-1 and TRBJ1-6; D may be TRBD1 (5 bases). CDR3 length equals 14 residues. Germline V gives CDR1 SQVTM, CDR2 ANQGSEA. CDR3 amino acids: CNHRRGVGNSPLHF. The CDR3 DNA reads as TGCAATCACCGTCGGGGGGTTGGAAATTCACCCCTCCACTTT.

J is TRBJ1-1 and V is TRBV28; weak D call: TRBD1 (6 bases). The CDR3 is made up of 14 amino acids. V lost 5 bases, J lost 6 bases, and 16 bases lay in between. Germline V gene sequence: CDR1 MDHEN, CDR2 SYDVKM. DNA of the CDR3: TGTGCCAGCAGTGAACGGACAGTGCTCCCTGAAGCTTTCTTT. Amino acid sequence: CASSERTVLPEAFF.

The chain has TRBV28 and TRBJ1-1, with TRBD1 matching over 7 bases. Germline V gene data show CDR1 as MDHEN and CDR2 as SYDVKM. The CDR3 totals 14 residues. Unmatched junction bases numbered 8, after V lost 7 bases and J lost 3 bases. CDR3 coding DNA: TGTGCCAGCAAGATAACAGGGGAGTACACTGAAGCTTTCTTT. Translated, it gives CASKITGEYTEAFF. Variable domain in full (rest from reference TRBV28 and TRBJ1-1): DVKVTQSSRYLVKRTGEKVFLECVQDMDHENMFWYRQDPGLGLRLIYFSYDVKMKEKGDIPEGYSVSREKKERFSLILESASTNQTSMYLCASKITGEYTEAFFGQGTRLTVV.